The clone carrying this T cell receptor (beta chain) was picked up many times. The antigen remains undetermined. The sample comes from a study of T cells in Graves' hyperthyroidism and ophthalmopathy. Study-level points and caveats: Blood also contained most expanded thyroid clonotypes above 0.001. The model's output predicted ophthalmopathy at a median of roughly 6 months prior to onset.

Losses at the gene ends were 3 bases for V and 4 bases for J; bases not matched to a gene: 10. The CDR3 is 16 residues long. Germline V CDR1 and CDR2: DFQATT, SNEGSKA (reference sequence). Amplified TCR beta CDR3 regions derived from RNA transcripts. First-round RT-PCR of the TCR CDR3 relied on the HTBI primer set. TCRdb itself ran the multiplex PCR reads through MiXCR, one entry per CDR3 protein. The sample has 490,000 or so distinct CDR3 sequences; around 15% are singletons. Subjects with ophthalmopathy showed a Clinical Activity Score no lower than 3, a NOSPECS grade no lower than 4, and a duration shorter than 3 months. Each 10 ml fresh peripheral blood draw supplied the PBMCs.

The receptor's source is a woman in her 30s with Graves' ophthalmopathy. The specimen sequenced was blood. J is TRBJ2-3 and V is TRBV20-1; 10 nucleotides line up with TRBD2. CDR3 sequence (DNA): TGCAGTGCTAGGGATGTGCTAGCGGGAGTGGCAGATACGCAGTATTTT. It translates to CSARDVLAGVADTQYF.